The 27 T cell receptor beta chains in this list originate from one sample, sequenced in a study of identical twins. TCRdb analysed the 5' RACE reads with MiXCR anew, one entry per CDR3 protein. The sample yields about 570,000 distinct CDR3 sequences, 9.5% to 10% seen once. The same data also went into a second study, on yellow fever vaccine responses in identical twins.

The source material was PBMCs. All receptors come from a woman in her late teens or twenties in good health.

V and J are TRBV15 and TRBJ1-5; TRBD1 aligns across 7 bases. Germline-derived CDR1 and CDR2 are LNHNV and YYDKDF (reference sequence). The CDR3 consists of 14 residues. V lost 8 bases, J lost 6 bases, and 10 bases stayed unmatched. CDR3 nucleotides: TGTGCCACCGCGAACAGGGGTGGGATTCAGCCCCAGCATTTT. Residues: CATANRGGIQPQHF.

In this sample, this clonotype turned up a few times. The rearrangement uses TRBV4-3 and TRBJ2-1; D gene unclear. Trimming left V 0 bases short and J 0 bases short, with 15 bases between. Germline values: CDR1 LGHNA, CDR2 YSLEER. The CDR3 covers 18 residues. CDR3 in DNA: TGCGCCAGCAGCCAAGAAACGACGGCGACGAGCTCCTACAATGAGCAGTTCTTC. The encoded protein is CASSQETTATSSYNEQFF.

This clonotype showed up many times. This rearrangement joins TRBV7-3 to TRBJ2-2, with a possible D match to TRBD1 (7 bases). V was cut by 1 base and J by 1 base, with 25 bases left in between. The CDR3 extends over 21 amino acids. Germline V gene sequence: CDR1 SGHTA, CDR2 FQGTGA. CDR3 in amino acids: CASSLKRSGTARLGNTGELFF. The CDR3 coding sequence is TGTGCCAGCAGCTTAAAAAGGTCAGGGACAGCCAGACTAGGGAACACCGGGGAGCTGTTTTTT.

This sequence joins TRBV25-1 and TRBJ1-5; D is undetermined. The length of the CDR3 is 13 residues. The germline CDR1 and CDR2 sequences are MGHDK and SYGVNS. Trimming took off 3 bases at V and 7 bases at J, with 10 bases between the two ends. This chain's CDR3 is CASSDLFGQPQHF. CDR3 nucleotides: TGTGCCAGCAGTGACCTTTTCGGCCAGCCCCAGCATTTT.

This clonotype appeared a few times. The chain uses TRBV4-1 and TRBJ2-1; 7 nucleotides align to TRBD1. This CDR3 is built from 14 residues. Trimming removed 1 base from V and 8 bases from J; junction bases left unmatched: 5. In germline, CDR1 is MGHRA, CDR2 YSYEKL. This CDR3 reads CASSQARGSDEQFF. In DNA, the CDR3 is TGCGCCAGCAGCCAAGCCAGGGGGAGCGATGAGCAGTTCTTC.

This clonotype was observed many times. The chain joins TRBV20-1 to TRBJ2-5; no definite D call. The CDR3 is made up of 10 amino acids. Per the germline V gene, CDR1 is DFQATT and CDR2 is SNEGSKA (reference sequence). Trimming removed 6 bases at V and 3 bases at J, with 5 bases between. The CDR3 DNA reads as TGCAGTGCCGGAGAAGAGACCCAGTACTTC. Its translation: CSAGEETQYF.

The chain links TRBV4-1 to TRBJ2-1; 8 nucleotides align to TRBD1. Germline V lookup: CDR1 MGHRA, CDR2 YSYEKL. Trimming cost V 2 bases and J 5 bases; bases outside gene matches: 8. This CDR3 has 16 residues. CDR3 coding DNA: TGCGCCAGCAGCCAACCCCGGACAGGGATAGACAATGAGCAGTTCTTC. This codes for CASSQPRTGIDNEQFF.

This clonotype was recorded a few times. The chain recombines TRBV4-3 with TRBJ2-7; TRBD2 matches at 13 bases. The trim removed 0 bases at V and 0 bases at J, leaving 11 bases unmatched. The germline V gene encodes CDR1 LGHNA and CDR2 YSLEER. The CDR3 has 20 residues. CDR3 loop: CASSQDLPAGLAGNSYEQYF. The DNA of the CDR3 is TGCGCCAGCAGCCAAGATCTTCCCGCGGGACTAGCGGGAAACTCCTACGAGCAGTACTTC.

V usage is TRBV12-3 or TRBV12-4 and J usage is TRBJ2-5; D is undetermined. The CDR3 length is 15 residues. V gave up 6 bases and J gave up 5 bases, with 19 bases separating them. CDR3 sequence: CASSPPGVGRETQYF. DNA of the CDR3: TGTGCCAGCAGCCCCCCTGGAGTAGGGCGTGAGACCCAGTACTTC.

This clonotype appeared a few times. The rearrangement links TRBV20-1 to TRBJ2-7; TRBD2 agrees at 8 bases. The CDR3 extends over 13 amino acids. Germline CDR1 reads DFQATT; CDR2 reads SNEGSKA (reference sequence). J lost 3 bases, V lost 2 bases, and 3 bases had no gene match. DNA for the CDR3: TGCAGTGCTAGACTAGCGGGTAACTACGAGCAGTACTTC. Amino acid sequence: CSARLAGNYEQYF.

V gene TRBV28 combines with J gene TRBJ2-7, with a possible D match to TRBD2 (6 bases). The CDR3 spans 12 residues. The V gene's germline CDR1 is MDHEN and CDR2 SYDVKM. Trimming shortened V by 8 bases and J by 4 bases, and 12 bases separated the two germline ends. The CDR3 sequence: CASGGIKYEQYF. The CDR3 DNA reads as TGTGCCAGCGGGGGGATCAAATACGAGCAGTACTTC. Full variable domain (outside the CDR3, taken from reference TRBV28 and TRBJ2-7): DVKVTQSSRYLVKRTGEKVFLECVQDMDHENMFWYRQDPGLGLRLIYFSYDVKMKEKGDIPEGYSVSREKKERFSLILESASTNQTSMYLCASGGIKYEQYFGPGTRLTVT.

This clonotype was seen repeatedly, ten times or more. This rearrangement joins TRBV21-1 to TRBJ2-1. TRBV21-1 is labeled a pseudogene. CDR3 length: 16 residues. In DNA, the CDR3 is TGTGCCAGCAGCAAAGGTGGACGGAGCTCCTACAATGAGCAGTTCTTC. The encoded protein is CASSKGGRSSYNEQFF.

This clonotype was observed many times. CDR3 nucleotide sequence: TGTGCCAGCAGTCCCGAGACAGGGACAGATACGCAGTATTTT. Residues: CASSPETGTDTQYF. J is TRBJ2-3 and V is TRBV28, with 7 nucleotides matching TRBD1. The V gene end was trimmed by 5 bases and the J gene end by 3 bases; junction bases not matched to a gene: 5. Germline lookup yields CDR1 MDHEN and CDR2 SYDVKM. The CDR3 contains 14 residues.

This clonotype was observed a handful of times. The rearrangement links TRBV27 to TRBJ1-5; 7 nucleotides align to TRBD1. The CDR3 length is 14 residues. From germline, CDR1 is MNHEY and CDR2 SMNVEV (reference sequence). After removal of 5 bases from V and 5 bases from J, the junction contained 6 bases not matched to a gene. CDR3 nucleotide sequence: TGTGCCAGCAGTCAACGACAGGGACATCAGCCCCAGCATTTT. Amino acid sequence: CASSQRQGHQPQHF.

This clonotype was counted a few times. DNA of the CDR3: TGTGCCAGCAGTTGGGACAGTCCTAGCACAGATACGCAGTATTTT. This translates into CASSWDSPSTDTQYF. This chain connects TRBV27 to TRBJ2-3, with TRBD1 matching over 7 bases. From germline, CDR1 is MNHEY and CDR2 SMNVEV (reference sequence). This CDR3 has 15 residues. V dropped 4 bases and J dropped 0; count of bases not matched to a gene: 4.

This clonotype has just a few counts. The chain recombines TRBV28 with TRBJ2-7; the D is unclear. V was clipped by 4 bases and J by 4 bases, with 14 bases between them. Germline assignment: CDR1 MDHEN and CDR2 SYDVKM. This CDR3 comprises 14 residues. This CDR3 is CASSSPRQAYEQYF. For the CDR3, the DNA is TGTGCCAGCAGTTCACCAAGGCAGGCGTACGAGCAGTACTTC.

This clonotype was observed at least ten times. The rearrangement joins TRBV6-5 to TRBJ2-3; no clear D. CDR1 and CDR2 from the germline V gene are MNHEY and SVGAGI. The CDR3 covers 15 residues. Trimming took 0 bases from V and 4 from J, leaving 11 bases between them. The CDR3 spells CASSYSSGPADTQYF. The DNA for the CDR3 is TGTGCCAGCAGTTACTCATCGGGCCCCGCAGATACGCAGTATTTT.

The table lists this clonotype with many counts. V usage is TRBV5-1 and J usage is TRBJ2-7; 10 nucleotides agree with TRBD1. Germline V gene data show CDR1 as SGHRS and CDR2 as YFSETQ. Trimming removed 1 base from V and 3 bases from J; junction bases left unmatched: 7. The CDR3 extends over 16 amino acids. The CDR3 coding sequence is TGCGCCAGCAGCTTGTTCGACAGGGGGCTCAGCTACGAGCAGTACTTC. Translating gives CASSLFDRGLSYEQYF.

With regard to this clonotype: One base away lies a much larger clone, so this may be a sequencing read error. The chain recombines TRBV12-3 or TRBV12-4 with TRBJ2-3, with 7 bases matching TRBD2. This CDR3 has 15 amino acids. V was clipped by 5 bases and J by 6 bases; unmatched bases: 11. The CDR3 nucleotides read TGTGCCAGCAGTCGCAATGGGTTCGGGGGGGATACGCAGTATTTT. It codes for CASSRNGFGGDTQYF.

The chain has TRBV27 and TRBJ2-1; 10 nucleotides line up with TRBD2. With 5 bases clipped from V and 4 bases from J, the junction kept 11 bases outside the gene matches. The CDR3 loop spans 17 amino acids. CDR1 and CDR2 (germline): MNHEY, SMNVEV (reference sequence). The CDR3 region is CASSTPHTSGNYNEQFF. The CDR3 coding sequence is TGTGCCAGCAGTACACCCCACACTAGCGGGAATTACAATGAGCAGTTCTTC.

This clonotype was seen a single time. The genes are TRBV6-2 or TRBV6-3 and TRBJ2-7; D ambiguous. The CDR3 has 16 residues. Per germline, CDR1 MNHEY and CDR2 SVGEGT. V lost 0 bases and J 0 bases, leaving 12 bases between the germline ends. CDR3 in amino acids: CASSYSRMGSSYEQYF. Written as DNA, the CDR3 is TGTGCCAGCAGTTACTCGAGAATGGGTAGCTCCTACGAGCAGTACTTC.

With regard to this clonotype: Germline and junction disagree at one end, which may indicate a read error. The rearrangement uses TRBV12-3 or TRBV12-4 and TRBJ2-1; TRBD2 agrees at 9 bases. The CDR3 has 18 residues. CDR3 residues: CAISLALIGASGDNEQFF. For the CDR3, the DNA is TGTGCCATCAGTTTAGCGCTAATTGGGGCTAGCGGGGACAATGAGCAGTTCTTC.

This rearrangement joins TRBV6-2 or TRBV6-3 to TRBJ2-5; 8 nucleotides match TRBD2. Germline-derived CDR1 and CDR2 are MNHEY and SVGEGT. V was pared by 6 bases and J by 7 bases, with 7 bases of the junction left unmatched. This CDR3 spans 13 amino acids. CDR3: CASSPRTSWTQYF. The DNA for the CDR3 is TGTGCCAGCAGCCCCAGGACTAGCTGGACCCAGTACTTC.

This clonotype was seen more than once but under ten times. The rearrangement links TRBV4-1 to TRBJ2-1, with 9 nucleotides matching TRBD2. With 2 bases clipped from V and 9 bases from J, the junction kept 8 bases outside the gene matches. Germline V gives CDR1 MGHRA, CDR2 YSYEKL. The CDR3 spans 15 residues. The CDR3 sequence: CASSQLSGSNGEQFF. Here the CDR3 DNA reads TGCGCCAGCAGCCAACTTAGCGGGAGTAACGGTGAGCAGTTCTTC.

Written as DNA, the CDR3 is TGTGCCAGCAGGAGACTAGCGGCCCGGAATGGGGGCGGGGAGCTGTTTTTT. As protein: CASRRLAARNGGGELFF. The V and J genes are TRBV6-2 or TRBV6-3 and TRBJ2-2, with 9 positions matching TRBD2. CDR3 size: 17 residues. After removal of 6 bases from V and 7 bases from J, the junction contained 15 bases not matched to a gene. Germline CDR1 reads MNHEY; CDR2 reads SVGEGT.

The V call is TRBV20-1, the J call TRBJ2-5, with D uncertain. Trimming shortened V by 2 bases and J by 1 base, and 8 bases separated the two germline ends. The CDR3 is 13 amino acids. The germline V gene has CDR1 DFQATT and CDR2 SNEGSKA (reference sequence). The CDR3 sequence is CSARYLLQETQYF. The CDR3 DNA reads as TGCAGTGCTAGATATCTTCTCCAAGAGACCCAGTACTTC.

This clonotype was counted a few times. This sequence joins TRBV7-9 and TRBJ2-5; possibly TRBD1 for D (6 bases). The ends were cut back, 7 bases at V and 5 bases at J, with 11 bases in the middle. The CDR3 sequence is 12 residues long. Germline loops: CDR1 SEHNR, CDR2 FQNEAQ (reference sequence). Here the CDR3 DNA reads TGTGCCAGCAATAGGGACACTGAGACCCAGTACTTC. It translates to CASNRDTETQYF. Full variable domain (rest looked up from reference TRBV7-9 and TRBJ2-5): DTGVSQNPRHKITKRGQNVTFRCDPISEHNRLYWYRQTLGQGPEFLTYFQNEAQLEKSRLLSDRFSAERPKGSFSTLEIQRTEQGDSAMYLCASNRDTETQYFGPGTRLLVL.